The TCR beta chain described here comes from a study of CD8 T cells in Susac syndrome. Study-wide points: The authors acknowledged that their TCR sequencing and HLA analysis involved a relatively small number of individuals.

Reverse transcription of about 0.45 to 1 ug RNA was carried out with random hexamers. MiXCR, applied by TCRdb to the immunoSEQ multiplex PCR reads, yields one record per CDR3 protein. The sample has about 75,000 distinct CDR3 sequences; roughly 95% are singletons. About this clonotype: Its specificity is not known.

This CDR3 is 16 amino acids long. Germline loops: CDR1 SGDLS, CDR2 YYNGEE. V dropped 3 bases and J dropped 0; count of bases not matched to a gene: 3. The sequence derives from a human donor with Susac syndrome. Sequenced: CD8+ T cells from PBMCs. The chain joins TRBV9 to TRBJ2-1; the match to TRBD2 covers 10 bases. CDR3: CASSAPSGGSYNEQFF. The CDR3, as DNA: TGTGCCAGCAGCGCCCCTAGCGGGGGCTCCTACAATGAGCAGTTCTTC.